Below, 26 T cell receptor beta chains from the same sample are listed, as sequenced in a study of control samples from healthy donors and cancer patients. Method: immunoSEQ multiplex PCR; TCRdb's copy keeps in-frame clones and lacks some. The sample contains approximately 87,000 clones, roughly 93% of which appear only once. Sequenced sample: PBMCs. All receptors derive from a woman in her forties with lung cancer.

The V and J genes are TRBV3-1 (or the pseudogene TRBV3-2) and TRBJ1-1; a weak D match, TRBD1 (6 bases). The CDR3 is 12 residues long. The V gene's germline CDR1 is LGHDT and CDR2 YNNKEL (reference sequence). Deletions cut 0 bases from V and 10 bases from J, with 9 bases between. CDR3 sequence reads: CASSQDQGRAFF. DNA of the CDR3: TGTGCCAGCAGCCAAGATCAGGGGCGAGCTTTCTTT.

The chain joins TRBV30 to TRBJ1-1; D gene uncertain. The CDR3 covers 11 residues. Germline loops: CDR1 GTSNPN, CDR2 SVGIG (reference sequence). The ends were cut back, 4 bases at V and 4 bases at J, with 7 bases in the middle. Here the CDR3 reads CAWMESTEAFF. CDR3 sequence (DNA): TGTGCCTGGATGGAGAGCACTGAAGCTTTCTTT.

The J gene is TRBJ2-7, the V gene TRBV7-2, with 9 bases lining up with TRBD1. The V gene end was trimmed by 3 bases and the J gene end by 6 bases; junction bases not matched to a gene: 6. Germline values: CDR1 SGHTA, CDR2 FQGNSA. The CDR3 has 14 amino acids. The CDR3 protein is CASSFSGQGREQYF. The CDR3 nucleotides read TGTGCCAGCAGCTTTTCGGGACAGGGACGCGAGCAGTACTTC.

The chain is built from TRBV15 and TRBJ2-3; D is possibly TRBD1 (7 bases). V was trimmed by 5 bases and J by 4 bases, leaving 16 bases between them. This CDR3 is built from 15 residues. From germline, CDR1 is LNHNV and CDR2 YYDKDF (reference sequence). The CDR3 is CATSPRRGESDTQYF. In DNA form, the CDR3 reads TGTGCCACCAGCCCCCGCAGGGGGGAATCAGATACGCAGTATTTT.

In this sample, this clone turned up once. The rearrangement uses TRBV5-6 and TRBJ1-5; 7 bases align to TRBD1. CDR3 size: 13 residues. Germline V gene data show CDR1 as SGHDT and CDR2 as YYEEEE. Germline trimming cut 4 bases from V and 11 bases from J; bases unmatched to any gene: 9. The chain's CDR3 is CASSTDRSTAQHF. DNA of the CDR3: TGTGCCAGCAGCACGGACAGGTCAACAGCCCAGCATTTT.

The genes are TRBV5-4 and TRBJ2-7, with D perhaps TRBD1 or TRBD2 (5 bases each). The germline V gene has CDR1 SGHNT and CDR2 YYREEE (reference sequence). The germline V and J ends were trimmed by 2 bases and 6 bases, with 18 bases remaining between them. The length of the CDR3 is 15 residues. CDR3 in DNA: TGTGCCAGCAGCTTAGGTTCTGGGGGTCGAGGCGAGCAGTACTTC. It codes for CASSLGSGGRGEQYF.

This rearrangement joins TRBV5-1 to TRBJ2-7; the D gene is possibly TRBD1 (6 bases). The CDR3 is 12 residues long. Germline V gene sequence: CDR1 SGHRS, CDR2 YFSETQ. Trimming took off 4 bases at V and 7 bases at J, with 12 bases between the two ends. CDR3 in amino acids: CASSPSGEEQYF. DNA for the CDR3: TGCGCCAGCAGCCCCTCAGGGGAGGAGCAGTACTTC.

The CDR3, as DNA: TGTGCCAGCAGCTTGGGTGGCTCCGGGACTGAAGCTTTCTTT. Translating it yields CASSLGGSGTEAFF. The chain has TRBV5-4 and TRBJ1-1; no definite D call. CDR1 SGHNT and CDR2 YYREEE come from the germline V gene (reference sequence). Deletions cut 0 bases from V and 5 bases from J, with 11 bases between. The CDR3 contains 14 residues.

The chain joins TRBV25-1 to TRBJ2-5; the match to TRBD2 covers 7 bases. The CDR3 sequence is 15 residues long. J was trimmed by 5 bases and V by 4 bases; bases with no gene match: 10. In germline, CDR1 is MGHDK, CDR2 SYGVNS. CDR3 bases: TGTGCCAGCAGTGCCCCTGGACTAGTTTGGGAGACCCAGTACTTC. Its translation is CASSAPGLVWETQYF. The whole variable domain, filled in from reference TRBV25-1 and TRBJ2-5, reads EADIYQTPRYLVIGTGKKITLECSQTMGHDKMYWYQQDPGMELHLIHYSYGVNSTEKGDLSSESTVSRIRTEHFPLTLESARPSHTSQYLCASSAPGLVWETQYFGPGTRLLVL.

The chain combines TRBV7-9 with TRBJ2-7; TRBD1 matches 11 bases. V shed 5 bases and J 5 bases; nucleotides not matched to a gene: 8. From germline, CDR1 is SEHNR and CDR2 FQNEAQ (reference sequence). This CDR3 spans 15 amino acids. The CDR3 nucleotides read TGTGCCAGCAGCACCCGGACAGGGGGCATCGACGAGCAGTACTTC. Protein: CASSTRTGGIDEQYF.

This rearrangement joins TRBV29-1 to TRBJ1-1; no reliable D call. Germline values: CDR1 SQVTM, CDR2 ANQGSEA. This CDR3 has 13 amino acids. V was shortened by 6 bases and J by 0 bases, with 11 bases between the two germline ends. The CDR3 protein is CSVRPKLNTEAFF. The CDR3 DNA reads TGCAGCGTGCGGCCTAAACTGAACACTGAAGCTTTCTTT. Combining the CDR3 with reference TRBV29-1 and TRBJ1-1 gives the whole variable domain SAVISQKPSRDICQRGTSLTIQCQVDSQVTMMFWYRQQPGQSLTLIATANQGSEATYESGFVIDKFPISRPNLTFSTLTVSNMSPEDSSIYLCSVRPKLNTEAFFGQGTRLTVV.

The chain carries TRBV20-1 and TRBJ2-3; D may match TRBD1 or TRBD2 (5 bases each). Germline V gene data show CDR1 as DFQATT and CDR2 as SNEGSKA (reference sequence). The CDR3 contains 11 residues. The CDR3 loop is CGGRSTDTQYF. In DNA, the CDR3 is TGCGGGGGAAGGAGCACAGATACGCAGTATTTT.

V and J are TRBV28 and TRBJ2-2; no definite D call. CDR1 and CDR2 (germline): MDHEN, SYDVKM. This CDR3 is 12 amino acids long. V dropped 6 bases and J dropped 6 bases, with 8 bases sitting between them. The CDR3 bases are TGTGCCAGCAGCCCCCTTCCCGGGGAGCTGTTTTTT. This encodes CASSPLPGELFF.

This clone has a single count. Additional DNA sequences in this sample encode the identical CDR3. The CDR3 loop is CASSLGSNTEAFF. The CDR3 region has the DNA TGTGCCAGCAGCTTGGGCTCGAACACTGAAGCTTTCTTT. The rearrangement links TRBV7-9 to TRBJ1-1; D gene uncertain. Germline CDR1 SEHNR, CDR2 FQNEAQ (reference sequence). This CDR3 has 13 residues. Trimming removed 3 bases from V and 1 base from J, with 6 bases in between.

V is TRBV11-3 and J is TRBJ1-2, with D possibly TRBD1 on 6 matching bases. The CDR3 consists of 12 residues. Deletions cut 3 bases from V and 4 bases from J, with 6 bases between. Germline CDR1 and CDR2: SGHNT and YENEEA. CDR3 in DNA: TGTGCCAGCAGCTTGGGGGCCTATGGCTACACCTTC. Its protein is CASSLGAYGYTF.

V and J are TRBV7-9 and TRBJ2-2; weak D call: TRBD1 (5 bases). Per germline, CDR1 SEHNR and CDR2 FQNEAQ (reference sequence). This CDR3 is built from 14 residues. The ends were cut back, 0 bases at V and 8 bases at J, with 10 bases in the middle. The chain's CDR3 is CASSLAGANGELFF. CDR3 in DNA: TGTGCCAGCAGCTTAGCAGGGGCTAATGGGGAGCTGTTTTTT.

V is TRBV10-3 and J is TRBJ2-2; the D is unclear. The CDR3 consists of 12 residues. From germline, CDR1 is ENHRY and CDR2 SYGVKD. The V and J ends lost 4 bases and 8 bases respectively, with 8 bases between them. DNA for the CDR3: TGTGCCATCAGTGCAGCAGTGGGGGAGCTGTTTTTT. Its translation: CAISAAVGELFF.

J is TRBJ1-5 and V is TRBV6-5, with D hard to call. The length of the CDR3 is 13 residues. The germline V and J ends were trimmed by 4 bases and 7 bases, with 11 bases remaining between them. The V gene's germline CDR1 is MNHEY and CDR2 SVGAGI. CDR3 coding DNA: TGTGCCAGCAGTTCTACGGGTTCACAGCCCCAGCATTTT. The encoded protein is CASSSTGSQPQHF.

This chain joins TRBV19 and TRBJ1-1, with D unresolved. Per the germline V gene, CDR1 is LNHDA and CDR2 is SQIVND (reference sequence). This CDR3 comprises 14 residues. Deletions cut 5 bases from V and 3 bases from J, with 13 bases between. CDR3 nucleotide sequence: TGTGCCAGTAGTCCTAGGACGGGCGACACTGAAGCTTTCTTT. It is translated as CASSPRTGDTEAFF.

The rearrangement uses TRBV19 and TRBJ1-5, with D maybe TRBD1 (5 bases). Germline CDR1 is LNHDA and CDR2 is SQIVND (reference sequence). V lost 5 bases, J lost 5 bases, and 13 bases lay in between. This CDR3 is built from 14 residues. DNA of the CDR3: TGTGCCAGTAGTGGGGGTAATCCCGATCAGCCCCAGCATTTT. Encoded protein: CASSGGNPDQPQHF.

Here the CDR3 reads CASSLDGGYSNQPQHF. Here the CDR3 DNA reads TGTGCCAGCAGCTTAGACGGAGGGTATAGCAATCAGCCCCAGCATTTT. The chain links TRBV11-2 to TRBJ1-5; D remains ambiguous. The germline V gene encodes CDR1 SGHAT and CDR2 FQNNGV. CDR3 length equals 16 residues. The germline V and J ends were trimmed by 0 bases and 0 bases, with 9 bases remaining between them. The whole variable domain, remainder taken from reference TRBV11-2 and TRBJ1-5, is EAGVAQSPRYKIIEKRQSVAFWCNPISGHATLYWYQQILGQGPKLLIQFQNNGVVDDSQLPKDRFSAERLKGVDSTLKIQPAKLEDSAVYLCASSLDGGYSNQPQHFGDGTRLSIL.

CDR3 sequence: CASSFSRGHEQFF. CDR3 bases: TGTGCCAGCAGCTTTAGCAGGGGTCATGAGCAGTTCTTC. The chain uses TRBV7-9 and TRBJ2-1, with TRBD1 as a possible D gene (6 bases). Trimming took 3 bases from V and 8 from J, leaving 11 bases between them. Germline V CDR1 and CDR2: SEHNR, FQNEAQ (reference sequence). The CDR3 length is 13 residues.

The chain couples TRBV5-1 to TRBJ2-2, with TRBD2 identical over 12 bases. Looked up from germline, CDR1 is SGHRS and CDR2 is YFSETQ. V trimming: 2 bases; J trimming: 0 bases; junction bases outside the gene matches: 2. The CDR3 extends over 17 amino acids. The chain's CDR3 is CASSFGLAGPNTGELFF. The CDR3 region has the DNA TGCGCCAGCAGCTTCGGACTAGCGGGGCCGAACACCGGGGAGCTGTTTTTT. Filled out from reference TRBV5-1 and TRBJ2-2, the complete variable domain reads KAGVTQTPRYLIKTRGQQVTLSCSPISGHRSVSWYQQTPGQGLQFLFEYFSETQRNKGNFPGRFSGRQFSNSRSEMNVSTLELGDSALYLCASSFGLAGPNTGELFFGEGSRLTVL.

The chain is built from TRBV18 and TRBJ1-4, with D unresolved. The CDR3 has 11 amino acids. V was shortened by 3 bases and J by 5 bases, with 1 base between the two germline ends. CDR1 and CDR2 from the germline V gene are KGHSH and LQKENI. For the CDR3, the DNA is TGTGCCAGCTCACCGAATGAAAAACTGTTTTTT. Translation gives CASSPNEKLFF.

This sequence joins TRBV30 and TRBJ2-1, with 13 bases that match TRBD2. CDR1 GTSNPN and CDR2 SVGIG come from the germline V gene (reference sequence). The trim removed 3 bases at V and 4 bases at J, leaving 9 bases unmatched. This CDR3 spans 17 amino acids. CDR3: CAWRFGLAGALYNEQFF. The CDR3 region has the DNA TGTGCCTGGAGATTCGGACTAGCGGGGGCCCTATACAATGAGCAGTTCTTC.

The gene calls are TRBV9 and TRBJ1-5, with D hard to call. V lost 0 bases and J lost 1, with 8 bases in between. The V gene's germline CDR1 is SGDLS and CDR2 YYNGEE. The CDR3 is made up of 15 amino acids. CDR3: CASSVGEVSNQPQHF. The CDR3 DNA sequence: TGTGCCAGCAGCGTAGGGGAGGTAAGCAATCAGCCCCAGCATTTT.